This is a list of T cell receptor beta chains from one sample in a study of blood T cell repertoires in COVID-19. Data came from immunoSEQ multiplex PCR; TCRdb stores just in-frame clones and leaves some out. The sample lists 95,000 to 150,000 clones; 85% to 90% were seen once. The sequenced material came from peripheral blood. The receptors here all came from a woman in her 70s with acute or convalescent COVID-19. Each CDR3 is given with its conserved first and last residue. D genes are given only for firm matches. Some rows have no size entry. The others give once, few or many, or a class for an expanded clone.

D,V,J,size,CDR3,DNA
.,TRBV5-1,TRBJ1-1,once,CASSPLDSNTEAFF,TGCGCCAGCAGCCCTTTAGACTCGAACACTGAAGCTTTCTTT
.,TRBV7-9,TRBJ2-3,.,CASSQMDTQYF,TGTGCCAGCAGCCAGATGGATACGCAGTATTTT
TRBD1,TRBV19,TRBJ1-5,.,CATAGGAGSNQPQHF,TGTGCCACCGCAGGGGGCGCCGGTAGCAATCAGCCCCAGCATTTT
.,TRBV5-6,TRBJ2-7,.,CASSLVGNYEQYF,TGTGCCAGCAGCTTGGTGGGCAACTACGAGCAGTACTTC
.,TRBV5-1,TRBJ1-4,.,CASSLGLANEKLFF,TGCGCCAGCAGCTTGGGGCTGGCTAATGAAAAACTGTTTTTT
.,TRBV6-5,TRBJ1-2,.,CASSYRQGTSNYGYTF,TGTGCCAGCAGTTACCGGCAGGGGACTAGTAACTATGGCTACACCTTC
.,TRBV7-9,TRBJ1-1,.,CASSNQGGSEAFF,TGTGCCAGCAGCAACCAGGGAGGCTCTGAAGCTTTCTTT
.,TRBV12-3/TRBV12-4,TRBJ2-5,.,CASRGGGQETQYF,TGTGCCAGCAGGGGAGGGGGCCAAGAGACCCAGTACTTC
TRBD2,TRBV23-1,TRBJ2-1,.,CASSQAPRGSGEYNEQFF,TGCGCCAGCAGTCAAGCCCCCAGGGGTAGCGGGGAGTACAATGAGCAGTTCTTC
.,TRBV3-1/TRBV3-2,TRBJ2-7,.,CASSRGHYEQYF,TGTGCCAGCAGCCGTGGACACTACGAGCAGTACTTC
.,TRBV3-1/TRBV3-2,TRBJ2-7,few,CASSQVVGGEQYF,TGTGCCAGCAGCCAGGTCGTGGGAGGCGAGCAGTACTTC
.,TRBV6-5,TRBJ1-1,.,CASSLGPGGLTEAFF,TGTGCCAGCAGTTTAGGCCCGGGGGGGCTAACTGAAGCTTTCTTT
.,TRBV6-5,TRBJ1-2,.,CASRIWSSGYTF,TGTGCCAGCAGGATTTGGAGTAGTGGCTACACCTTC
TRBD1,TRBV7-2,TRBJ1-4,.,CASNGRGREKLFF,TGTGCCAGCAATGGCAGGGGGCGAGAAAAACTGTTTTTT
.,TRBV5-1,TRBJ2-1,.,CASSLDSYNEQFF,TGCGCCAGCAGCTTGGACAGTTACAATGAGCAGTTCTTC
.,TRBV25-1,TRBJ2-7,.,CASTNYEQYF,TGTGCCAGCACAAATTACGAGCAGTACTTC
TRBD2,TRBV6-4,TRBJ2-1,.,CASAQAGGSYNEQFF,TGTGCCAGCGCCCAAGCGGGGGGGTCGTACAATGAGCAGTTCTTC